The subject of this entry is one T cell receptor (beta chain). This specimen belongs to a study of T cell changes during pregnancy in multiple sclerosis. The protocol was immunoSEQ multiplex PCR, while the TCRdb copy is restricted to in-frame clones and leaves out a portion. The repertoire holds under 70,000 clones, 80% to 95% seen once, with approximately 0.6% in the top ten. The CDR3 contains 15 residues. Trimming removed 4 bases at V and 4 bases at J, with 14 bases between. Germline CDR1 reads SGHDT; CDR2 reads YYEEEE. This receptor was taken from a female donor with multiple sclerosis, enrolled in a pregnancy study. This sequence joins TRBV5-6 and TRBJ1-4, with D maybe TRBD1 (6 bases). The material was CD4+ T cells from peripheral blood mononuclear cells, obtained after pregnancy. The CDR3 loop reads CASSDRGGVNEKLFF. DNA of the CDR3: TGTGCCAGCAGCGATAGGGGGGGGGTTAATGAAAAACTGTTTTTT.